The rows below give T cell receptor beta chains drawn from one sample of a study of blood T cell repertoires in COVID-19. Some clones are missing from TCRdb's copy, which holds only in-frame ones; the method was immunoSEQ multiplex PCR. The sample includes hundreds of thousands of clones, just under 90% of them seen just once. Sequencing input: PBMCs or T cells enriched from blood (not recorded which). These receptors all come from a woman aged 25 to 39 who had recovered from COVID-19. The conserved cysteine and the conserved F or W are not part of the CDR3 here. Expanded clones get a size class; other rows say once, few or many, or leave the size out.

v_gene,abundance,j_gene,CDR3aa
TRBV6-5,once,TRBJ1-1,AAYEGNMNTEAF
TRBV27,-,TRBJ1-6,ASSPDPTGSQYSPLH
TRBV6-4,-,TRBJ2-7,ASSDSAGAREQY
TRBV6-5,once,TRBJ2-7,ATPRDRGYEQY
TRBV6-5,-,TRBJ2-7,ASRPTGLYYEQY
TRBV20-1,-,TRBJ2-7,SALAFYEQY
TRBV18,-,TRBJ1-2,ASSPIRQGENYGYT
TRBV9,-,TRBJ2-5,ASSGQAEETQY
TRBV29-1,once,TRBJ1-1,SVFRGARTEAF
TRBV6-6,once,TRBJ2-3,ASSPAGVDTQY
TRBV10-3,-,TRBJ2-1,AMTSGRLDNEQF
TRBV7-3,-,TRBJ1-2,ASSLTGQAGLGYT
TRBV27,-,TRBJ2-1,ASSLGVERELFNEQF